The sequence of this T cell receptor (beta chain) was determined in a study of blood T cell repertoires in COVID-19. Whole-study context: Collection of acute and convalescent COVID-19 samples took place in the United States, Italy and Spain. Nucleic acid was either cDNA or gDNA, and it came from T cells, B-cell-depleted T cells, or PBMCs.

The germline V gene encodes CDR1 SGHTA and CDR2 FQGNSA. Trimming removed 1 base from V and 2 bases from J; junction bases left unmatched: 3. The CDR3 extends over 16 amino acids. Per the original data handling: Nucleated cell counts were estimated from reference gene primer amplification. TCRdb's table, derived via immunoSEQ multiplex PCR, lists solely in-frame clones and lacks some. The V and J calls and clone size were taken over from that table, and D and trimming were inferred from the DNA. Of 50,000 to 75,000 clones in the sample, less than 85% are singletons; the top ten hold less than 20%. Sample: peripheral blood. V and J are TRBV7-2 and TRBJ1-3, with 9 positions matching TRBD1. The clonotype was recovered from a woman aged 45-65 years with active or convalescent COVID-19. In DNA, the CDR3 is TGTGCCAGCAGCTTAGGTACAGGGGGCGCTGGAAACACCATATATTTT. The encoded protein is CASSLGTGGAGNTIYF. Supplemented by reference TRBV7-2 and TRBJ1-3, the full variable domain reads GAGVSQSPSNKVTEKGKDVELRCDPISGHTALYWYRQSLGQGLEFLIYFQGNSAPDKSGLPSDRFSAERTGGSVSTLTIQRTQQEDSAVYLCASSLGTGGAGNTIYFGEGSWLTVV.